Reported below is one T cell receptor beta chain. Sequence at one end of the junction differs from germline and may be a read error. This CDR3 is also generated by other DNA sequences in the sample. The germline V gene encodes CDR1 MNHNS and CDR2 SASEGT. This CDR3 comprises 13 residues. These data belong to a study of glioma-infiltrating T cells after dendritic cell vaccination. All glioblastoma patients lacked an isocitrate dehydrogenase mutation. Amplification used 60 V beta primers and 13 J beta primers. Only in-frame clones appear in the TCRdb table, and some are missing; sequencing was by immunoSEQ multiplex PCR. The table records some 100,000 clones, about 83% of them present only once.

The input for sequencing was blood, taken before dendritic cell vaccination. The sequence was collected from a human donor with glioblastoma. V gene TRBV6-1 combines with J gene TRBJ1-4; D uncertain. The CDR3 sequence is CASSEVPSMELFF. The CDR3, as DNA: TGCGCCAGCAGTGAAGTTCCATCTATGGAACTGTTTTTT.